This entry features one T cell receptor (beta chain) sequence. What this receptor recognizes is not known. No clone much larger than this one lies a single base away; base qualities are absent. The same CDR3 can be traced to other DNA sequences in this sample. V was cut back by 3 bases and J by 3 bases, leaving a gap of 9 bases between them. CDR1 and CDR2, looked up from the germline V gene, are MNHEY and SVGAGI. The CDR3 covers 13 residues, taking in both the cysteine and the phenylalanine. Only the CDR3 DNA is retained, 39 bases long and in frame from the first base. This sample was taken from a study of control samples from healthy donors and cancer patients (dated by TCRdb to the early 2020s). Libraries were made using the immunoSEQ multiplex PCR assay. The table was pulled from immuneACCESS by TCRdb, which kept in-frame rearrangements only. Such tables lose some clones; where checked, under half of the loss comes from unresolved V genes, and the rest has no known cause. The sample table lists approximately 54,000 clones, 88% of them with a count of one. The ten largest clones capture around 40% of the sample.

The source is a man aged 50 or older with head and neck cancer. What was sequenced was PBMCs. The chain employs TRBV6-5 and TRBJ2-7; a tentative D match to TRBD2 spans 5 bases. The DNA sequence is as follows: TGTGCCAGCAGTTATTCTCGGGGCTACGAGCAGTACTTC. Its translation is CASSYSRGYEQYF.